The 4 T cell receptor beta chains in this list originate from one sample, sequenced in a study of Ad26.COV2.S vaccination and SARS-CoV-2 variants. As to treatment: around 19 received Ad26.COV2.S at low or high dose, single or two shots; 5 received placebo; per-sample allocation not given. Vaccine and placebo recipients were sampled on day 63 after the first injection. Sequenced by immunoSEQ multiplex PCR; TCRdb stores in-frame clones only, minus some. The sample holds about 420,000 clones, 88% seen once. The sequenced sample was peripheral blood, obtained in a trial of Ad26.COV2.S vaccine versus placebo. These receptors all stem from a person aged 18-60 years who received the Ad26.COV2.S COVID-19 vaccine or a placebo.

The chain recombines TRBV19 with TRBJ2-7, with a weak D call TRBD1 (5 bases). The germline gives CDR1 LNHDA, CDR2 SQIVND (reference sequence). The CDR3 length is 13 residues. V was pared by 9 bases and J by 0 bases, with 12 bases between. CDR3 region: CASKAGNSYEQYF. CDR3 nucleotides: TGTGCCAGCAAGGCAGGGAACTCCTACGAGCAGTACTTC. Filled out from reference TRBV19 and TRBJ2-7, the complete variable domain reads DGGITQSPKYLFRKEGQNVTLSCEQNLNHDAMYWYRQDPGQGLRLIYYSQIVNDFQKGDIAEGYSVSREKKESFPLTVTSAQKNPTAFYLCASKAGNSYEQYFGPGTRLTVT.

The count of this clone is one. This chain connects TRBV27 to TRBJ2-1; unclear D gene. V shed 6 bases and J shed 2 bases, with 14 bases lying between them. CDR1 and CDR2 from the germline V gene are MNHEY and SMNVEV (reference sequence). The CDR3 length is 15 residues. The CDR3 region has the DNA TGTGCCAGCAGCTTGTCCCCAAACCCCTACAATGAGCAGTTCTTC. Translating it yields CASSLSPNPYNEQFF.

The V gene is TRBV5-1, the J gene TRBJ2-5, with D unresolved. The CDR3 runs to 14 residues. Trimming cost V 4 bases and J 1 base, with 11 bases left between them. Germline values: CDR1 SGHRS, CDR2 YFSETQ. CDR3: CASSQSWAQETQYF. CDR3 DNA: TGCGCCAGCAGCCAGTCTTGGGCCCAAGAGACCCAGTACTTC.

J is TRBJ1-1 and V is TRBV19; D may be TRBD1 (6 bases). The CDR3 loop spans 15 amino acids. The ends were cut back, 3 bases at V and 1 base at J, with 12 bases in the middle. The V gene's germline CDR1 is LNHDA and CDR2 SQIVND (reference sequence). This chain's CDR3 is CASSIFPGQNTEAFF. The CDR3 coding sequence is TGTGCCAGTAGTATCTTCCCGGGACAGAACACTGAAGCTTTCTTT. The full variable domain, completed using reference TRBV19 and TRBJ1-1, is DGGITQSPKYLFRKEGQNVTLSCEQNLNHDAMYWYRQDPGQGLRLIYYSQIVNDFQKGDIAEGYSVSREKKESFPLTVTSAQKNPTAFYLCASSIFPGQNTEAFFGQGTRLTVV.